A selection of T cell receptor beta chains follows, all from one sample in a study of T-cell reconstitution after alpha-beta-depleted transplantation in children. One entry per CDR3 protein, called by TCRdb with MiXCR from the PCR reads. Here the sample spans approximately 350,000 distinct CDR3 sequences, about a sixth being singletons. This sample comprised PBMCs, mostly from graft donor cells, obtained 360 days after TCRalphabeta/CD19-depleted stem cell transplant. Receptors originate from a male patient between 2 and 15 years old who had a stem cell transplant for acute lymphoblastic leukemia, so the T cells may come from the graft donor. Both conserved end residues are trimmed from each CDR3. Fields, in order: J gene, V gene, CDR3 length, CDR3 protein.

>TRBJ1-2|TRBV4-1|12
ASSPLGGDYGYT
>TRBJ2-2|TRBV9|13
ASSVWPKGTGELF
>TRBJ2-1|TRBV12-3/TRBV12-4|13
ASSLAIQAYNEQF
>TRBJ2-5|TRBV29-1|16
SVERTGTSGIRWETQY
>TRBJ2-7|TRBV6-6|11
ASTRDRIYEQY
>TRBJ2-1|TRBV5-4|13
ASSLGLAKTNEQF
>TRBJ2-1|TRBV2|13
ASCPWRDGRNEQF
>TRBJ2-7|TRBV20-1|11
SAQTPATYEQY
>TRBJ1-1|TRBV15|13
ATSRVAELNTEAF
>TRBJ2-7|TRBV3-1|16
TSSPGAAPPSSLYEQY
>TRBJ2-4|TRBV4-1|14
ASSQGTSGSKYPQY
>TRBJ1-5|TRBV12-3/TRBV12-4|18
ARSSPPRSGSSQGNQPQH
>TRBJ2-1|TRBV10-2|16
ASSESIPWDLVNNEQF
>TRBJ2-1|TRBV18|14
ASSPDRGISYNEQF
>TRBJ2-3|TRBV7-3|13
ASSPGLPPTDTQY
>TRBJ2-1|TRBV28|15
ASSSGLAERSYNEQF
>TRBJ2-7|TRBV7-2|12
ASSFVGTAYEQY
>TRBJ2-1|TRBV15|13
ATSRLAIPDNEQF
>TRBJ2-5|TRBV2|11
ARSGDDGETQY
>TRBJ1-2|TRBV4-1|13
ASSQGMGGPDGYT
>TRBJ2-7|TRBV6-2/TRBV6-3|13
ASSYHRDSPYEQY
>TRBJ2-2|TRBV7-6|14
ASGLWESPGIGELF
>TRBJ2-7|TRBV7-2|11
ASSARLGVEQY
>TRBJ1-1|TRBV6-5|15
ASSYQLSGGMNTEAF
>TRBJ2-7|TRBV12-3/TRBV12-4|12
ASSLGLAYHEQY
>TRBJ1-6|TRBV25-1|14
ASRPTGAIGISPLH
>TRBJ2-6|TRBV12-3/TRBV12-4|18
ASSSTLEGQGNTGANVLT
>TRBJ2-5|TRBV2|12
ASSVAGVGETQY
>TRBJ2-3|TRBV10-3|14
AISESKRQGTDTQY
>TRBJ1-5|TRBV28|11
ASRLPGPGSQH
>TRBJ2-7|TRBV9|12
ASSRRDGFYEQY
>TRBJ2-1|TRBV5-1|16
ASSEPLGLGGYYNEQF
>TRBJ2-1|TRBV12-3/TRBV12-4|12
ASLGGSSYNEQF
>TRBJ2-7|TRBV4-3|14
ASSQDAGTGYYEQY
>TRBJ2-3|TRBV28|10
ASSLGKITQY
>TRBJ2-2|TRBV19|11
ASSSRRGGELF
>TRBJ2-5|TRBV5-1|14
ASSLAPSGNQETQY
>TRBJ2-2|TRBV9|14
ASSPTGTRATGELF
>TRBJ1-5|TRBV28|13
ASSFRGGGNQPQH
>TRBJ2-1|TRBV4-2|19
ASSQDSGGTSGKKTYNEQF
>TRBJ2-6|TRBV4-2|16
ASSAWTGRSTGANVLT
>TRBJ2-4|TRBV5-6|17
ASSLHLAEPGLAKNIQY
>TRBJ2-2|TRBV3-1|14
ASSQAGTGRTGELF
>TRBJ2-2|TRBV7-2|11
ASSFEGAGELF
>TRBJ2-2|TRBV25-1|12
ASSERGYTGELF
>TRBJ2-7|TRBV4-3|14
ASIPSGSQWAYEQY
>TRBJ1-1|TRBV10-3|12
AISESPGRTEAF
>TRBJ2-7|TRBV4-1|12
ASSTRQGVDEQY
>TRBJ2-5|TRBV28|14
ASSQSGRFRPETQY
>TRBJ2-1|TRBV3-1|15
ASSQVPLAGFYNEQF